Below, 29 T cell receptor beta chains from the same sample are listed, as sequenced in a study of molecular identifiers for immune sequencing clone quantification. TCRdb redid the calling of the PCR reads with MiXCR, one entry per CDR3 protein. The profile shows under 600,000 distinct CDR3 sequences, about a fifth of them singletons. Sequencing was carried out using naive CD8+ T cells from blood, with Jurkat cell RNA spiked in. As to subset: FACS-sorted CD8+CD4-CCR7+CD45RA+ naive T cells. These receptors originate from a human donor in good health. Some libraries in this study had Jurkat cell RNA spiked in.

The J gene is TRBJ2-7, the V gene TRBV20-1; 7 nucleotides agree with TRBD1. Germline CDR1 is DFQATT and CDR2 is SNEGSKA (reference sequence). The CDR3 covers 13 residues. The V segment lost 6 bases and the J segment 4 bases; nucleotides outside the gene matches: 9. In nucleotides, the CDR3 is TGCAGTGCCACGGACAGGTCTCTGTACGAGCAGTACTTC. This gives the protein CSATDRSLYEQYF.

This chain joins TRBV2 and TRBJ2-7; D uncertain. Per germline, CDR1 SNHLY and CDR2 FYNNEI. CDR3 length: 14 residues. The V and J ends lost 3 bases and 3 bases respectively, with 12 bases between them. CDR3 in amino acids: CASSDSPRNYEQYF. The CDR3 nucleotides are TGTGCCAGCAGTGACTCCCCCCGGAACTACGAGCAGTACTTC. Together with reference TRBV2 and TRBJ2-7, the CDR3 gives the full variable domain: EPEVTQTPSHQVTQMGQEVILRCVPISNHLYFYWYRQILGQKVEFLVSFYNNEISEKSEIFDDQFSVERPDGSNFTLKIRSTKLEDSAMYFCASSDSPRNYEQYFGPGTRLTVT.

CDR3 residues: CASSPQGAGIYNEQFF. DNA of the CDR3: TGTGCCAGCAGCCCCCAGGGAGCGGGGATTTACAATGAGCAGTTCTTC. The chain couples TRBV13 to TRBJ2-1, with 7 bases fitting TRBD2. CDR1 PRHDT and CDR2 FYEKMQ come from the germline V gene (reference sequence). V lost 5 bases, J lost 4 bases, and 11 bases stayed unmatched. This CDR3 comprises 16 residues.

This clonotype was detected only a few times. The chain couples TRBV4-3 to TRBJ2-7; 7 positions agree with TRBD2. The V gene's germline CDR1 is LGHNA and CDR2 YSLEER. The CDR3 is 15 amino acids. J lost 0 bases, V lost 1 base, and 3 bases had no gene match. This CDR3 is CASSQGRGSSYEQYF. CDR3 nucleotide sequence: TGCGCCAGCAGCCAAGGGCGGGGGAGCTCCTACGAGCAGTACTTC.

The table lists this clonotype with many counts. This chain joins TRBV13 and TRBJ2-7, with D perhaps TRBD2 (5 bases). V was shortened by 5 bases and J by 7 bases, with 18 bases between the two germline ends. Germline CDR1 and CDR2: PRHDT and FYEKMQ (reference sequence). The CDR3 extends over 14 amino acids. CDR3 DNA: TGTGCCAGCAGCCCGCAGATGCTTACGGGGGAGCAGTACTTC. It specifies CASSPQMLTGEQYF.

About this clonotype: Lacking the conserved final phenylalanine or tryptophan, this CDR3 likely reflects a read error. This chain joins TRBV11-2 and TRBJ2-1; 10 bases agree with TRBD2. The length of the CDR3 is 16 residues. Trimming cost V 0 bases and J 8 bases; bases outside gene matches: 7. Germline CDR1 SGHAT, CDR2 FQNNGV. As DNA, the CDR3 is TGTGCCAGCAGCTTAGAGTACAGCGGGGGGGCCTATGAGCAGTTCCTC. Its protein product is CASSLEYSGGAYEQFL.

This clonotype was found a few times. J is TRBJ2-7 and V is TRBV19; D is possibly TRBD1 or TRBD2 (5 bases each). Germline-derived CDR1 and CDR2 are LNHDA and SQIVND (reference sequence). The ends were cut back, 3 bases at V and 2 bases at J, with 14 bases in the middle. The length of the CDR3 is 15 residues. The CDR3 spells CASSMGPLSAYEQYF. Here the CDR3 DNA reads TGTGCCAGTAGTATGGGACCACTTAGTGCCTACGAGCAGTACTTC.

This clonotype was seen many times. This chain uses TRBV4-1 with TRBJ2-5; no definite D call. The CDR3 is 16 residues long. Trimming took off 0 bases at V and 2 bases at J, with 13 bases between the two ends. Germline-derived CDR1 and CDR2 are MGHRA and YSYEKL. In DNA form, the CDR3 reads TGCGCCAGCAGCCAAGATAGCCCTGACCCGCAAGAGACCCAGTACTTC. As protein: CASSQDSPDPQETQYF.

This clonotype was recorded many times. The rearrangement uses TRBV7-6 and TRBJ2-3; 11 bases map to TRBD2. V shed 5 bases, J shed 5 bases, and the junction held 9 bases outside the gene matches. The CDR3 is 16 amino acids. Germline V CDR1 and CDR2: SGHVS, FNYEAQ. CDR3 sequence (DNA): TGTGCCAGCAGCCCCCTACTAGCGGGAGACGGAGATACGCAGTATTTT. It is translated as CASSPLLAGDGDTQYF.

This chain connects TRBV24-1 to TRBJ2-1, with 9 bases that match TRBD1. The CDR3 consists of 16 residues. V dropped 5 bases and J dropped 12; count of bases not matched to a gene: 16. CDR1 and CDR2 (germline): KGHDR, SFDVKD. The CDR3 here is CATSVIGRTGDDGQFF. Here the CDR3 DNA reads TGTGCCACCAGTGTCATTGGGCGGACAGGGGATGACGGGCAGTTCTTC.

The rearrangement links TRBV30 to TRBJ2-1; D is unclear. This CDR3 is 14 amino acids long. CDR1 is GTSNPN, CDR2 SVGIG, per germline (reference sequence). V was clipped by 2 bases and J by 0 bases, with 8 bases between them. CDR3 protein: CAWSPVTSYNEQFF. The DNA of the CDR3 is TGTGCCTGGAGTCCGGTAACCTCCTACAATGAGCAGTTCTTC.

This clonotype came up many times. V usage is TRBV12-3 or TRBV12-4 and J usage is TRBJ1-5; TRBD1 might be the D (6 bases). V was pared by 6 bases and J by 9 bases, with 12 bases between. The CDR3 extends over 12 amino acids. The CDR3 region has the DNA TGTGCCAGCAGGGACAGCGCCGGGCCCCAGCATTTT. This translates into CASRDSAGPQHF.

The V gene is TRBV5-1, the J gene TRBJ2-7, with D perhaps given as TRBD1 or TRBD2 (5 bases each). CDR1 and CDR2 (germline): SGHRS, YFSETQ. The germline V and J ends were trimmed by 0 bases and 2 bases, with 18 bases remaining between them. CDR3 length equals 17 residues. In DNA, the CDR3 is TGCGCCAGCAGCTTGGTAGGTACTGGGGGAGCGGCCTACGAGCAGTACTTC. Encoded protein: CASSLVGTGGAAYEQYF.

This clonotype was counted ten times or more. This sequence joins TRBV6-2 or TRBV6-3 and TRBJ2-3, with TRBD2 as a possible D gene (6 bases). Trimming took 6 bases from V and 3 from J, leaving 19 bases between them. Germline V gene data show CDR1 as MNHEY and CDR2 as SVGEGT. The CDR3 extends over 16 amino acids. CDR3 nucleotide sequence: TGTGCCAGCAGCCGCCCCCGGACGGAGGGTACAGATACGCAGTATTTT. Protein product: CASSRPRTEGTDTQYF.

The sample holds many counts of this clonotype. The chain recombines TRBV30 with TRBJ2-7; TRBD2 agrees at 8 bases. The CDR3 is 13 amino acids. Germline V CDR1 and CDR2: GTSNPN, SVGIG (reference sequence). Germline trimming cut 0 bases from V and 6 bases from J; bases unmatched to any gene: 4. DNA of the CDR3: TGTGCCTGGAGTGTAAGCGGGGGACTCGAGCAGTACTTC. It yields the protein CAWSVSGGLEQYF.

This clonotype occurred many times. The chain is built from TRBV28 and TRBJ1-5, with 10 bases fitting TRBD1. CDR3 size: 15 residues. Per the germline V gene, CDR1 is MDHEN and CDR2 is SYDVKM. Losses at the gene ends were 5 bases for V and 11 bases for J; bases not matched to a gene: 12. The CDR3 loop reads CASSPRQGATLAQHF. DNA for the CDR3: TGTGCCAGCAGTCCCCGACAGGGGGCTACTTTGGCCCAGCATTTT.

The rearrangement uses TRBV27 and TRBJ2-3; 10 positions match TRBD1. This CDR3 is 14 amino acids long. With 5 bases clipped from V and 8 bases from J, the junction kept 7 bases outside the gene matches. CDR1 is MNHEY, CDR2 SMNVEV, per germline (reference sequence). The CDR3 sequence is CASSLGTGAGTQYF. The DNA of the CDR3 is TGTGCCAGCAGTCTGGGGACAGGGGCAGGTACGCAGTATTTT.

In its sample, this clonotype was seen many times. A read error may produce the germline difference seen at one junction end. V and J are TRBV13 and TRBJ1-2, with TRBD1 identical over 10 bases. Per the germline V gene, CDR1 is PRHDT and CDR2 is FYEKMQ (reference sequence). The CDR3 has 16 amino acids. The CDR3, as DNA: TGTGCCAGCAGCCTAGGGACAGGGGAAGCTAACTATGGCTACACCTTC. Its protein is CASSLGTGEANYGYTF. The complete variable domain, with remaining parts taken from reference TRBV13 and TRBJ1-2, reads AAGVIQSPRHLIKEKRETATLKCYPIPRHDTVYWYQQGPGQDPQFLISFYEKMQSDKGSIPDRFSAQQFSDYHSELNMSSLELGDSALYFCASSLGTGEANYGYTFGSGTRLTVV.

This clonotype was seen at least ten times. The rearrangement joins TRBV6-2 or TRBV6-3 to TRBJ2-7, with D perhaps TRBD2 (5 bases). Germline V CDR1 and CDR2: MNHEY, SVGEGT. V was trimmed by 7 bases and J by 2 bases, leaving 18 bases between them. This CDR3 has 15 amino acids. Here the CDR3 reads CASTTEGGPPYEQYF. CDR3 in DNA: TGTGCCAGCACCACAGAGGGCGGGCCACCCTACGAGCAGTACTTC.

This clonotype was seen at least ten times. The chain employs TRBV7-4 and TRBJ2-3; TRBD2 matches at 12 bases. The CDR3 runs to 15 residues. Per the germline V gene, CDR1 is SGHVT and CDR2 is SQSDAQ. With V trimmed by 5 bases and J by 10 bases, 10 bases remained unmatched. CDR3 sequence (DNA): TGTGCCAGCAGCGCGACCGGGACTAGCGGGTTTCCGCAGTATTTT. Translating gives CASSATGTSGFPQYF. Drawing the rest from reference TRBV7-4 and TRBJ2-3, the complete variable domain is GAGVSQSPRYKVAKRGRDVALRCDSISGHVTLYWYRQTLGQGSEVLTYSQSDAQRDKSGRPSGRFSAERPERSVSTLKIQRTEQGDSAVYLCASSATGTSGFPQYFGPGTRLTVL.

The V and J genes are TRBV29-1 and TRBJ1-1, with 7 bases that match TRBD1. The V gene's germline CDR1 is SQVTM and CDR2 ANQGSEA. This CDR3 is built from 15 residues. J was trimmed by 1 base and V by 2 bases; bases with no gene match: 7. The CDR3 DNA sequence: TGCAGCGTTGAATATTCCCAGGGGGAGAACACTGAAGCTTTCTTT. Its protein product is CSVEYSQGENTEAFF.

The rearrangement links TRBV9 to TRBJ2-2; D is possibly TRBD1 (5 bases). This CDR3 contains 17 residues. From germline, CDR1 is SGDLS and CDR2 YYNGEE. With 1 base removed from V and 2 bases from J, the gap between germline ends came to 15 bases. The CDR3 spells CASSVPLQGSNTGELFF. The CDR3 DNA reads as TGTGCCAGCAGCGTACCTCTTCAGGGATCAAACACCGGGGAGCTGTTTTTT.

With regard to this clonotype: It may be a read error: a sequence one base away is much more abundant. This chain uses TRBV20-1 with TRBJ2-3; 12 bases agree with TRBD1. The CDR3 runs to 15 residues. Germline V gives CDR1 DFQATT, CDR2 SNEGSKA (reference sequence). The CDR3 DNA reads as TGCCGTGCTAGGGACAGGGGGCAGGTAGCAGATACGCAGTATTTT. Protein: CRARDRGQVADTQYF.

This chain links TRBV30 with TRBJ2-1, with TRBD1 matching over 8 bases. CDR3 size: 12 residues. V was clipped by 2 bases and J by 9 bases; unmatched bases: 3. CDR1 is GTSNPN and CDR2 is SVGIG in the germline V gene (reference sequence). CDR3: CAWSQGAVEQFF. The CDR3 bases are TGTGCCTGGAGTCAGGGGGCGGTTGAGCAGTTCTTC.

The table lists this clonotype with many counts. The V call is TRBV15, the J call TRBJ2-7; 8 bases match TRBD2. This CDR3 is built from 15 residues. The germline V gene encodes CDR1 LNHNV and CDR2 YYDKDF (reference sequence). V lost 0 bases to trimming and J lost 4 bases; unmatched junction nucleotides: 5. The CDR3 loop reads CATSRDRTSWYEQYF. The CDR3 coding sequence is TGTGCCACCAGCAGAGACAGGACTAGCTGGTACGAGCAGTACTTC.

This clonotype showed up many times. The CDR3 loop reads CASSLSAGGLGTDTQYF. The CDR3 DNA reads as TGTGCCAGCAGCTTATCAGCAGGGGGCCTGGGCACAGATACGCAGTATTTT. The genes are TRBV7-9 and TRBJ2-3; 8 nucleotides align to TRBD1. The CDR3 spans 17 residues. With 2 bases clipped from V and 1 base from J, the junction kept 8 bases outside the gene matches. The germline gives CDR1 SEHNR, CDR2 FQNEAQ (reference sequence).

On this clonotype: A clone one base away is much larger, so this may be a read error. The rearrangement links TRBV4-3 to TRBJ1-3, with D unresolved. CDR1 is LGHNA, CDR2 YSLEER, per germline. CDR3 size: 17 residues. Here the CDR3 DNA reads TGCGCCAGCAGCCAAGATTCAGAAGGACCCTCTGGAAACACCATATGTTTT. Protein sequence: CASSQDSEGPSGNTICF.

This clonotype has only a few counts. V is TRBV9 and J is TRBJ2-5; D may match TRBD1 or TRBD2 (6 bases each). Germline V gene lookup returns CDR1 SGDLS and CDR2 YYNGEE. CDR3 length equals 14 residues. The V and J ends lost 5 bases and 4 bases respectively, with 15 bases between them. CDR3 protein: CASSQGGSGETQYF. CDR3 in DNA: TGTGCCAGCAGTCAAGGGGGGTCGGGAGAGACCCAGTACTTC.

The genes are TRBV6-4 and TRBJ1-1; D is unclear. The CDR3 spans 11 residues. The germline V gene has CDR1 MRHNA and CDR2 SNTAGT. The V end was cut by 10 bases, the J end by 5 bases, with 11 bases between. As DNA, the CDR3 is TGTGCCACCGCCACGGTGACTGAAGCTTTCTTT. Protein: CATATVTEAFF.